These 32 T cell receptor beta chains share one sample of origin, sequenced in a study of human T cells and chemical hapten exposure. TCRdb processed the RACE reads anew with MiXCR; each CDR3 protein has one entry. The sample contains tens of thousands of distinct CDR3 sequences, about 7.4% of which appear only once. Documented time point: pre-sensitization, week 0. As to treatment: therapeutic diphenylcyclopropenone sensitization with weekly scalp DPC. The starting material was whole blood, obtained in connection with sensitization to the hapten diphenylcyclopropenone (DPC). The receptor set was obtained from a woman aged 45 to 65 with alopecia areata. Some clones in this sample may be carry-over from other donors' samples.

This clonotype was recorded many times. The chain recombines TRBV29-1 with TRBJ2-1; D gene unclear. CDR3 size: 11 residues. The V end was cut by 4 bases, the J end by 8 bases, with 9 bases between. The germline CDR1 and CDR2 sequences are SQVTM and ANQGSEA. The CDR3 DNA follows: TGCAGCGTTGCGGTCGGAGATGAGCAGTTCTTC. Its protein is CSVAVGDEQFF.

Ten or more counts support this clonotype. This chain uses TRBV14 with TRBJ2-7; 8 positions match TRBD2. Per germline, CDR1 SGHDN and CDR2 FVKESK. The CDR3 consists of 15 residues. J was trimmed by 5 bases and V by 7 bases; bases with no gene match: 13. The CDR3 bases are TGTGCCAGCAACGTCAGAGCGGGAGCCGTAAACGAGCAGTACTTC. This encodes CASNVRAGAVNEQYF.

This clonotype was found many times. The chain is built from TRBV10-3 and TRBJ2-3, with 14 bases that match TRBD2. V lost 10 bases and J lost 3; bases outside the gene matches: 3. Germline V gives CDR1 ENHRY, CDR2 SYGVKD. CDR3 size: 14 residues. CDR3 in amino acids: CATGLAGGTDTQYF. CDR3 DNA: TGTGCCACCGGACTAGCGGGAGGAACAGATACGCAGTATTTT.

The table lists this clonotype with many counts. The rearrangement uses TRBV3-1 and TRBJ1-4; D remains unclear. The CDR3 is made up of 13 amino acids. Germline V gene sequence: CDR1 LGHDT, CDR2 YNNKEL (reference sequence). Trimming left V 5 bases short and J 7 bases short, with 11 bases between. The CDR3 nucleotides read TGTGCCAGCAGCTGGAGGCTGGGTGAAAAACTGTTTTTT. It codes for CASSWRLGEKLFF.

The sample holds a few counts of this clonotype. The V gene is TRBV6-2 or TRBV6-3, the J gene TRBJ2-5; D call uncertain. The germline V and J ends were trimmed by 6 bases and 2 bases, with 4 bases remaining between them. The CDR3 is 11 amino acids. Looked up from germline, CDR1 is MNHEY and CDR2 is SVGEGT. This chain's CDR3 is CASSEQETQYF. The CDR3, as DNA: TGTGCCAGCAGCGAACAAGAGACCCAGTACTTC.

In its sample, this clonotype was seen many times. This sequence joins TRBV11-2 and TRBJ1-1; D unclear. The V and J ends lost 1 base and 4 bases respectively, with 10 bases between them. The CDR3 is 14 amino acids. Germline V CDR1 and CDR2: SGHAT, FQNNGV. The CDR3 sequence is CASSLGNSGTEAFF. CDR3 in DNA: TGTGCCAGCAGCTTAGGCAACTCGGGCACTGAAGCTTTCTTT.

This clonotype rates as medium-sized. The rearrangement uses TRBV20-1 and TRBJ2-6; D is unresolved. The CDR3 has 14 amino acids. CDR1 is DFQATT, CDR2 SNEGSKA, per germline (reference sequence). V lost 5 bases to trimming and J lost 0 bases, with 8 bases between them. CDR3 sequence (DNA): TGCAGTGCTCAAACCTACTCTGGGGCCAACGTCCTGACTTTC. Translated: CSAQTYSGANVLTF.

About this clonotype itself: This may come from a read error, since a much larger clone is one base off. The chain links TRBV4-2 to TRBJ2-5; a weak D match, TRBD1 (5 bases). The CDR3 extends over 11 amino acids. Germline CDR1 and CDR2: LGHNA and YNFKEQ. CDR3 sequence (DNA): TGTGCCAGCGGCCAAGCAGGGTACCAGTACTTC. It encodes CASGQAGYQYF.

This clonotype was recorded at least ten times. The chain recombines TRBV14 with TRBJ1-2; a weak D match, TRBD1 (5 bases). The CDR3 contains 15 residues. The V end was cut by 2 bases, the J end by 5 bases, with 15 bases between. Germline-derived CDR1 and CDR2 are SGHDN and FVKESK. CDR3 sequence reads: CASSQSGREVYGYTF. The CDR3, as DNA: TGTGCCAGCAGCCAAAGTGGCAGGGAAGTATATGGCTACACCTTC.

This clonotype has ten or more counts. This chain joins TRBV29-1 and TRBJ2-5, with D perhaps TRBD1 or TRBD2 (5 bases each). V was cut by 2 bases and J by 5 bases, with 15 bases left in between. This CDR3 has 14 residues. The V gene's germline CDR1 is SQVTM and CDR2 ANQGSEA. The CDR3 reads CSVESRQGGETQYF. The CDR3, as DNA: TGCAGCGTTGAATCTCGGCAGGGCGGGGAGACCCAGTACTTC.

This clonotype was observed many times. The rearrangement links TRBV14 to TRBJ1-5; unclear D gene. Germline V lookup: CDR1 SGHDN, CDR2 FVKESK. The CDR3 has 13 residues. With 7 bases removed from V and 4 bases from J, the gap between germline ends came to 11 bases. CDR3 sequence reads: CASNGGLNQPQHF. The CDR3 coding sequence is TGTGCCAGCAACGGCGGTCTGAATCAGCCCCAGCATTTT.

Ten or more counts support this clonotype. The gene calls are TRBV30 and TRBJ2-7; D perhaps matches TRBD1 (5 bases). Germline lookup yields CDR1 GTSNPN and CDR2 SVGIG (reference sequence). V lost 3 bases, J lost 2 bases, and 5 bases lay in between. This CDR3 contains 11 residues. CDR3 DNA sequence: TGTGCCTGGAGGACAGCCTACGAGCAGTACTTC. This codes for CAWRTAYEQYF.

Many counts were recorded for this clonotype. CDR3 sequence (DNA): TGTGCCAGCAGCTTAACGGCATCGGGAGAGACCCAGTACTTC. Encoded protein: CASSLTASGETQYF. The chain couples TRBV7-3 to TRBJ2-5; D is uncertain. CDR3 size: 14 residues. Between the trimmed V and J ends, which lost 0 bases and 4 bases, there was a span of 9 bases. Germline assignment: CDR1 SGHTA and CDR2 FQGTGA.

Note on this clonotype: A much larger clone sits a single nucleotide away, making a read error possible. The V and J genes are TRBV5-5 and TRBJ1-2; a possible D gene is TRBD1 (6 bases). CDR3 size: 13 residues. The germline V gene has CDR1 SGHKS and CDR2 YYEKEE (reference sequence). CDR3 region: CVSSLDSLYGYTF. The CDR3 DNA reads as TGTGTCAGCAGCTTGGACAGCCTCTATGGCTACACCTTC. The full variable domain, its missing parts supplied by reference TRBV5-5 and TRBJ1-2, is DAGVTQSPTHLIKTRGQQVTLRCSPISGHKSVSWYQQVLGQGPQFIFQYYEKEERGRGNFPDRFSARQFPNYSSELNVNALLLGDSALYLCVSSLDSLYGYTFGSGTRLTVV.

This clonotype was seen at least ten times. The CDR3 bases are TGTGCCAGCAGCCTGAAGGGGACAGCCTACGAGCAGTACTTC. It encodes CASSLKGTAYEQYF. V is TRBV5-5 and J is TRBJ2-7, with 7 bases identical to TRBD1. Germline V CDR1 and CDR2: SGHKS, YYEKEE (reference sequence). V trimming: 4 bases; J trimming: 2 bases; junction bases outside the gene matches: 6. This CDR3 is 14 amino acids long.

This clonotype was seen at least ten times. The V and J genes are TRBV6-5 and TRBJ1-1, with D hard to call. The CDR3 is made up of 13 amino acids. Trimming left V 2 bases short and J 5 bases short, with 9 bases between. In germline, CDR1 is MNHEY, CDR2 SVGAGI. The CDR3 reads CASSYNLWTEAFF. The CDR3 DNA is TGTGCCAGCAGTTACAACCTCTGGACTGAAGCTTTCTTT.

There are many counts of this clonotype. The CDR3 reads CASIPAGPLSSDTQYF. CDR3 nucleotides: TGTGCCAGCATCCCGGCGGGACCCCTAAGCTCAGATACGCAGTATTTT. This sequence joins TRBV28 and TRBJ2-3, with a weak D call TRBD2 (6 bases). This CDR3 contains 16 residues. Germline CDR1 reads MDHEN; CDR2 reads SYDVKM. Trimming shortened V by 7 bases and J by 4 bases, and 21 bases separated the two germline ends.

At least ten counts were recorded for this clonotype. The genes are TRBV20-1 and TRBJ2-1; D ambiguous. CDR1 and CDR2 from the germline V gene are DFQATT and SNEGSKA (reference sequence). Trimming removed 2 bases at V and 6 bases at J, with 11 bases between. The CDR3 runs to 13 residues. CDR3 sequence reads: CSARRQKGNEQFF. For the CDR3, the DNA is TGCAGTGCTAGACGCCAAAAGGGCAATGAGCAGTTCTTC.

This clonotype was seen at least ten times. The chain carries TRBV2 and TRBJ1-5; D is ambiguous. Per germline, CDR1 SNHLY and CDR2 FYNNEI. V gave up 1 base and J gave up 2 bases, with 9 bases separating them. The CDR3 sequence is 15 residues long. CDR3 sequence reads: CASSEVLQGNQPQHF. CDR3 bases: TGTGCCAGCAGTGAAGTGCTCCAAGGCAATCAGCCCCAGCATTTT.

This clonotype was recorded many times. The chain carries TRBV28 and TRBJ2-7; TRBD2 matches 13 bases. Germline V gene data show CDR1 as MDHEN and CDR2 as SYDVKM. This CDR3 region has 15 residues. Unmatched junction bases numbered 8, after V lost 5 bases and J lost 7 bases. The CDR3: CASSPPTSGRTEQYF. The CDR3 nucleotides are TGTGCCAGCAGTCCCCCGACTAGCGGGAGGACAGAGCAGTACTTC.

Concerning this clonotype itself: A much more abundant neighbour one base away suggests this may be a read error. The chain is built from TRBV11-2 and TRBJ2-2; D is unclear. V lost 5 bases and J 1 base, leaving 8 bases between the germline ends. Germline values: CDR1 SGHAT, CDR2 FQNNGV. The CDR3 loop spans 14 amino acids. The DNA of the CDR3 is TGTGCCAGCAGCCCCGATGGGAACACCGGGGAGCTGTTTTTT. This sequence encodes CASSPDGNTGELFF.

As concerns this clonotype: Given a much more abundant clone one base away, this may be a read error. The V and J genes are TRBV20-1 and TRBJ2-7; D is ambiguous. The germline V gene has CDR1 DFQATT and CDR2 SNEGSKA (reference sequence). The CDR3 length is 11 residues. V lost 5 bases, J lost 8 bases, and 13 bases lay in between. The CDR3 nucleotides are TGCAGTGCTCTCCTGAACTCCCAGCAGTACTTC. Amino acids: CSALLNSQQYF.

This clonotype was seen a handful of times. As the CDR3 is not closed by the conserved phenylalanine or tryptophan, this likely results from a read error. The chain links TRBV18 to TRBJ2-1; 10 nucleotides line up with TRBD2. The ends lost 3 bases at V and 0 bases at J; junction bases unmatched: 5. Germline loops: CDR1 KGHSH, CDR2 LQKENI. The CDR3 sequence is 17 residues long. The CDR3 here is CASSPLSSGSSYNEQFS. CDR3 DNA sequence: TGTGCCAGCTCACCCCTGTCTAGCGGGAGCTCCTACAATGAGCAGTTCTCC.

In DNA form, the CDR3 reads TGTGCCAGCAGCCTTGGGACCCCCCGAGGGACCCAGTACTTC. Translating gives CASSLGTPRGTQYF. The rearrangement joins TRBV14 to TRBJ2-5; D may be TRBD1 or TRBD2 (5 bases each). V was clipped by 4 bases and J by 7 bases, with 16 bases between them. In germline, CDR1 is SGHDN, CDR2 FVKESK. This CDR3 is 14 amino acids long.

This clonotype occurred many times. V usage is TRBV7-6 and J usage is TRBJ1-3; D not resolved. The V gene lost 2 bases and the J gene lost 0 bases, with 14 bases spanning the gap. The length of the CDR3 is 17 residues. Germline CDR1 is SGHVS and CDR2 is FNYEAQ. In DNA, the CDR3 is TGTGCCAGCAGCTTATTGTTCTCGGCCAGCTCTGGAAACACCATATATTTT. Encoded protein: CASSLLFSASSGNTIYF.

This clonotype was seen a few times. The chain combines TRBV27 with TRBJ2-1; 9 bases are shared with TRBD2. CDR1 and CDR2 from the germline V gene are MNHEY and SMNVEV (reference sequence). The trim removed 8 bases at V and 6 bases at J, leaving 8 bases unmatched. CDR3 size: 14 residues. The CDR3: CASGRGTSINEQFF. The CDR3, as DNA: TGTGCCAGCGGCAGGGGGACTAGCATCAATGAGCAGTTCTTC.

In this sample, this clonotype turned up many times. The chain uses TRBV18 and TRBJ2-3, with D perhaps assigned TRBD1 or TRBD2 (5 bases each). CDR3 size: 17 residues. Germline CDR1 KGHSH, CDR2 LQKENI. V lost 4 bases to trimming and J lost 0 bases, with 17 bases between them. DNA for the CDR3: TGTGCCAGCTCACTTGACCTGGGACGGAGCAGCACAGATACGCAGTATTTT. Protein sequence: CASSLDLGRSSTDTQYF. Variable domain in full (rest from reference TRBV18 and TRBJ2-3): NAGVMQNPRHLVRRRGQEARLRCSPMKGHSHVYWYRQLPEEGLKFMVYLQKENIIDESGMPKERFSAEFPKEGPSILRIQQVVRGDSAAYFCASSLDLGRSSTDTQYFGPGTRLTVL.

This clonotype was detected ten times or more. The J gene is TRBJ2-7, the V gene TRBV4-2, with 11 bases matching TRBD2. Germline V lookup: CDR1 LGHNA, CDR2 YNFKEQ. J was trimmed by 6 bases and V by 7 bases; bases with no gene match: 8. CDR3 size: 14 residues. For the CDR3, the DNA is TGTGCCAGCACGGGACTAGCGGCCGACGGCGAGCAGTACTTC. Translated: CASTGLAADGEQYF.

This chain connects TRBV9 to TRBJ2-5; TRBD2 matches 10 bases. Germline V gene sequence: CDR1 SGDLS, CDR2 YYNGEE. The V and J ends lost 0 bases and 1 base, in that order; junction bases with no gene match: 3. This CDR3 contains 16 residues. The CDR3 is CASSVGTSGVQETQYF. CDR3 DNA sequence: TGTGCCAGCAGCGTAGGAACTAGCGGGGTCCAAGAGACCCAGTACTTC.

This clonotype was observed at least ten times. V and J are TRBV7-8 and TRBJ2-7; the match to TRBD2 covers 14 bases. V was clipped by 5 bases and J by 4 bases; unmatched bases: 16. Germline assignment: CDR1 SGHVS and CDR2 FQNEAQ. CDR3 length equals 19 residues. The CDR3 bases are TGTGCCAGCAGCGCCCGATCCGGGACTAGCGGGAGAAAGGGGTACGAGCAGTACTTC. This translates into CASSARSGTSGRKGYEQYF.

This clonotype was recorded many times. Here the CDR3 DNA reads TGTGCCAGCAGCTCACGGGAGGTCGGGACAGATACGCAGTATTTT. Translation: CASSSREVGTDTQYF. This chain connects TRBV11-1 to TRBJ2-3; TRBD2 matches 7 bases. Germline CDR1 is SGHAT and CDR2 is FQDESV (reference sequence). With V trimmed by 4 bases and J by 3 bases, 7 bases remained unmatched. The CDR3 has 15 amino acids.

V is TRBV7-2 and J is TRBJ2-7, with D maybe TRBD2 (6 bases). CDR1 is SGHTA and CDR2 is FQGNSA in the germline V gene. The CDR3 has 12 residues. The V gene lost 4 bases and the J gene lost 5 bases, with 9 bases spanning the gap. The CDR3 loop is CASSSREHEQYF. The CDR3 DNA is TGTGCCAGCAGCTCCCGGGAGCACGAGCAGTACTTC. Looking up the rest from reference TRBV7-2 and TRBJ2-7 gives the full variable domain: GAGVSQSPSNKVTEKGKDVELRCDPISGHTALYWYRQSLGQGLEFLIYFQGNSAPDKSGLPSDRFSAERTGGSVSTLTIQRTQQEDSAVYLCASSSREHEQYFGPGTRLTVT.